The source of this T cell receptor beta chain is a study of shared T cell receptors in the human thymus. The method was immunoSEQ multiplex PCR; TCRdb's version includes in-frame clones alone and lacks a portion of them. Here the sample spans hundreds of thousands of clones, 75% to 90% being singletons. The CDR3 runs 15 residues. Looked up from germline, CDR1 is KGHSH and CDR2 is LQKENI. V was cut by 4 bases and J by 2 bases, with 12 bases left in between. These data are also associated with another study on human thymus T cells. That report adds: Thymus pieces cut out during corrective heart surgery were the tissue that was used. Thymic and blood repertoires seemed to favor certain V and J genes. Thymic repertoires from unrelated individuals overlapped highly, related research reported.

J is TRBJ1-3 and V is TRBV18, with TRBD1 as a possible D gene (5 bases). The sequenced sample consisted of thymocytes. The origin of this receptor is a girl in the first two years of life with a congenital heart defect. The CDR3 region is CASSLDSRTGNTIYF. CDR3 coding DNA: TGTGCCAGCTCACTAGACAGCCGAACTGGAAACACCATATATTTT.